This T cell receptor (beta chain) stems from a study of T-cell memory formation after mild COVID-19. Study-level background: TCR clusters were mostly donor specific. Findings of the study overall: Among clones contracting day 15 to 85, CD4/CD8 was balanced, whereas later expanders leaned CD4+.

5'RACE with constant-segment primers built TCRalpha and TCRbeta cDNA libraries with UMIs. TCRdb recomputed calls from the 5' RACE reads with MiXCR, one row per CDR3 protein. The repertoire has just over 200,000 distinct CDR3 sequences, over 9% of them found once; the top ten carry 3.5%. This clonotype has more than one count but fewer than ten. Its antigen remains unidentified. J lost 3 bases, V lost 0 bases, and 6 bases had no gene match. This CDR3 is 16 amino acids long. Germline V CDR1 and CDR2: SGHNT, YYREEE (reference sequence). The sample was PBMCs or a T cell subset sorted from them (not recorded which). The source of this sequence is a young man who had mild COVID-19 (a few samples of this study predate the infection). Cell type and time point are not known. The rearrangement joins TRBV5-4 to TRBJ2-1; TRBD2 aligns across 7 bases. CDR3 sequence reads: CASSLGSGGLYNEQFF. CDR3 DNA sequence: TGTGCCAGCAGCTTGGGGTCGGGGGGACTCTACAATGAGCAGTTCTTC.